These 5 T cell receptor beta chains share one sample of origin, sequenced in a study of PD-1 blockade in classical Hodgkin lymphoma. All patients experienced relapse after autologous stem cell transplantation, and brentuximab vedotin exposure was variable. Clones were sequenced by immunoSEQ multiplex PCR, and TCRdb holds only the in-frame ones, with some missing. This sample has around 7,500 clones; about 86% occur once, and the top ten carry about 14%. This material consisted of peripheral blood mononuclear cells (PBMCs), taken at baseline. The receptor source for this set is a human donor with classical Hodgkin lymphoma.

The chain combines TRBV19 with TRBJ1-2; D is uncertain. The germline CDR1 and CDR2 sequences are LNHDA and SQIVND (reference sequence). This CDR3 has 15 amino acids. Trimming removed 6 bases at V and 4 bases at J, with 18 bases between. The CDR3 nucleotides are TGTGCCAGTAGAGCCCTCCTAGGCAGTTCCTATGGCTACACCTTC. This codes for CASRALLGSSYGYTF.

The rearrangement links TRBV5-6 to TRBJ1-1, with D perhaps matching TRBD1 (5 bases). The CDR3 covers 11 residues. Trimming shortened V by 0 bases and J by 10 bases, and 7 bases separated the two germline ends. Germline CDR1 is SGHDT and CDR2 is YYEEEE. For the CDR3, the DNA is TGTGCCAGCAGCTTGGCAGGGAGAGCTTTCTTT. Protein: CASSLAGRAFF.

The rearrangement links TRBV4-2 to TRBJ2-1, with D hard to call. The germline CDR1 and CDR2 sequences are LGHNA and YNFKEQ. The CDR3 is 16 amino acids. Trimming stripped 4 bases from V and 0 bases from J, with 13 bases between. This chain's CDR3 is CASSLTWRSSYNEQFF. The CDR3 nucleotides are TGTGCCAGCAGCCTTACTTGGAGAAGCTCCTACAATGAGCAGTTCTTC.

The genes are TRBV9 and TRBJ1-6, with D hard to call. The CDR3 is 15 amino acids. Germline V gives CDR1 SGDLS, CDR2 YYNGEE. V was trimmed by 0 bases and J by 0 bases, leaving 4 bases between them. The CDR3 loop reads CASSVESSYNSPLHF. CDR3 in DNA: TGTGCCAGCAGCGTAGAGAGCTCCTATAATTCACCCCTCCACTTT.

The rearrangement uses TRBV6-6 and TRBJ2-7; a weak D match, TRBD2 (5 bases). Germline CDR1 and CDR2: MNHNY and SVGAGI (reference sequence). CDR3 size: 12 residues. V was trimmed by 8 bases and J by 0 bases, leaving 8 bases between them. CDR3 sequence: CASGRASYEQYF. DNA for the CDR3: TGTGCCAGCGGGCGGGCCTCCTACGAGCAGTACTTC.